This is a list of T cell receptor beta chains from one sample in a study of shared T cell receptors in the human thymus. Generated by immunoSEQ multiplex PCR, the TCRdb table keeps only in-frame clones and is missing some. The sample holds 500,000 to 550,000 clones, 75% to 80% seen once. These sequences were also reported in another study, on human thymus T cells.

Sequenced material: thymocytes. Receptors were obtained from a boy in the first two years of life with a congenital heart defect. Both conserved end residues are part of each CDR3. D genes are given only for firm matches. Clone size is stated in some rows and not others, as once, few, many or a class when expanded.

j_call clone_size d_call v_call cdr3_nt cdr3_aa
TRBJ2-2 - TRBD2 TRBV5-1 TGCGCCAGCAGCCTCAAGCGGGAGCAGAACGGGGAGCTGTTTTTT CASSLKREQNGELFF
TRBJ2-7 - - TRBV18 TGTGCCAGCTCACCATCGTCCTACGAGCAGTACTTC CASSPSSYEQYF
TRBJ2-3 - TRBD2 TRBV6-4 TGTGCCAGCAGTCCCGTTGAAGGGACTAGAAGACCAGATACGCAGTATTTT CASSPVEGTRRPDTQYF
TRBJ2-2 few - TRBV29-1 TGCAGCGTCGCTATACACGGGCGGGGCGGGGAGCTGTTTTTT CSVAIHGRGGELFF
TRBJ2-7 few TRBD1 TRBV5-6 TGTGCCAGCAGCTTGCTCTGGGACAGCTCCTACGAGCAGTACTTC CASSLLWDSSYEQYF
TRBJ2-7 few TRBD2 TRBV11-2 TGTGCGAGCAAGACGGGGGGGACTAGCGGGAGTTACGAGCAGTACTTC CASKTGGTSGSYEQYF
TRBJ2-1 - TRBD2 TRBV4-1 TGCGCCAGCAGCCAAGAAGGGATCAAAGCGGGAGCTTCTAATGAGCAGTTCTTC CASSQEGIKAGASNEQFF
TRBJ2-7 once TRBD2 TRBV5-1 TGCGCCAGCAGCCATCGGACTAGCGGGAAATCCTACGAGCAGTACTTC CASSHRTSGKSYEQYF
TRBJ2-4 few - TRBV7-2 TGTGCCAGCAGCCCAGGGCCCCTTCTAGCCAAAAACATTCAGTACTTC CASSPGPLLAKNIQYF
TRBJ2-1 - - TRBV15 TGTGCCACCAGCAGAGAGGTAGCGGAGTCCAATGAGCAGTTCTTC CATSREVAESNEQFF
TRBJ1-5 - TRBD1 TRBV15 TGTGCCACCAGCAGAGCCCTCCCGGGACAGGGGGTTGTGATACAGCCCCAGCATTTT CATSRALPGQGVVIQPQHF
TRBJ2-1 few - TRBV4-2 TGTGCCAGCAGCCAAGATCTACAGGGCAACAATGAGCAGTTCTTC CASSQDLQGNNEQFF
TRBJ2-5 once TRBD2 TRBV13 TGTGCCAGCAGCTCCGGACTAGCCGGACAAGAGACCCAGTACTTC CASSSGLAGQETQYF
TRBJ1-2 - TRBD1 TRBV7-2 TGTGCCAGCAGCGAACAGGGGAGGATCTATGGCTACACCTTC CASSEQGRIYGYTF
TRBJ2-3 - TRBD2 TRBV2 TGTGCCAGCAGTGAGGCTAGCGGGTTACGTTGGGATACGCAGTATTTT CASSEASGLRWDTQYF
TRBJ1-5 - - TRBV18 TGTGCCAGCTCACCAGGCTGGAGCAATCAGCCCCAGCATTTT CASSPGWSNQPQHF
TRBJ1-2 once - TRBV7-2 TGTGCCAGCAGCTTAGCTGGGGGCAACTATGGCTACACCTTC CASSLAGGNYGYTF
TRBJ2-7 - TRBD2 TRBV9 TGTGCCAGCAGCGTAGATGGCGGGAGTAGGTACGAGCAGTACTTC CASSVDGGSRYEQYF
TRBJ2-7 - TRBD2 TRBV28 TGTGCCAGCAGTCCAAGCGGGGGTGAGGGGCTCTACGAGCAGTACTTC CASSPSGGEGLYEQYF
TRBJ2-1 - TRBD2 TRBV13 TGTGCCAGCAGCCACCACCTAGCGGGAGGGGAGCAGTTCTTC CASSHHLAGGEQFF
TRBJ2-7 - - TRBV6-5 TGTGCCAGCAGGTTTCTAGGGGGCGAGCAGTACTTC CASRFLGGEQYF
TRBJ2-3 - TRBD2 TRBV30 TGTGCCTGGAGAAGTTTGTCAGCGGGAGGGCCGGATACGCAGTATTTT CAWRSLSAGGPDTQYF
TRBJ2-7 - TRBD1 TRBV6-1 TGTGCCAGCAGGGACAGGGGAAGGAGCTACGAGCAGTACTTC CASRDRGRSYEQYF
TRBJ2-5 - TRBD2 TRBV4-3 TGCGCCAGCAGCCAAGATTTACTAGCGGGGGGGACCCAGTACTTC CASSQDLLAGGTQYF
TRBJ2-5 - TRBD1 TRBV7-2 TGTGCCAGCAGCTCGAGGGACAGGGCCTCCCAAGAGACCCAGTACTTC CASSSRDRASQETQYF
TRBJ1-4 - - TRBV27 TGTGCCAGCAGTTTAGAGGGTCCTAATGAAAAACTGTTTTTT CASSLEGPNEKLFF
TRBJ1-2 once - TRBV28 TGTGCCAGCAGTTGTGAGGAGACGGGGAACTATGGCTACACCTTC CASSCEETGNYGYTF
TRBJ1-1 few - TRBV21-1 TGTGCCAGCAGCAAAGACGTGGCCAGGGGGCGCAACACTGAAGCTTTCTTT CASSKDVARGRNTEAFF
TRBJ2-2 once - TRBV28 TGTGCCAGCAGTTTAAGGCAGGGGGGGAACACCGGGGAGCTGTTTTTT CASSLRQGGNTGELFF
TRBJ2-7 - TRBD2 TRBV11-3 TGTGCCAGCTCGGTGGGGGGACTAGCGCAGTACGAGCAGTACTTC CASSVGGLAQYEQYF
TRBJ2-5 once - TRBV10-3 TGTGCCATCAGTGAGCGGGAGACCCAGTACTTC CAISERETQYF
TRBJ1-5 - - TRBV10-2 TGCGCCAGCAGTCAGGCAGGGGGCAATCAGCCCCAGCATTTT CASSQAGGNQPQHF
TRBJ2-7 - TRBD1 TRBV5-8 TGTGCCAGCAGCTTTCCAGGACAGGGCGAGCAGTACTTC CASSFPGQGEQYF
TRBJ2-1 - - TRBV28 TGTGCCAGCAGTTTATTCTCACACGACTACAATGAGCAGTTCTTC CASSLFSHDYNEQFF
TRBJ2-7 - TRBD1 TRBV25-1 TGTGCCAGCAGCCTCCCCGGGACAGAGAGATACGAGCAGTACTTC CASSLPGTERYEQYF